The 5 T cell receptor beta chains reported below all come from one sample, sequenced in a study of T cells in women clearing cervical HPV infection. TCRdb keeps only in-frame clones here, not all; method: immunoSEQ multiplex PCR. The table lists tens of thousands of clones, with 7% to 7.5% in the top ten. The sample consisted of blood buffy coat. The receptors originated from a woman aged 18 to 69 with a cervical HPV16 infection that either progressed to CIN3+ or cleared (not recorded which).

Details on this clone: The read finishes 3 residues shy of the CDR3 end, and the germline J gene is used to complete it. The chain has TRBV20-1 and TRBJ1-5; D ambiguous. Germline-derived CDR1 and CDR2 are DFQATT and SNEGSKA (reference sequence). Trimming took off 1 base at V and 1 base at J, with 8 bases between the two ends. This CDR3 region has 14 residues. Here the CDR3 reads CSARVGNSNQPQHF. CDR3 DNA (partial): TGCAGTGCTAGAGTGGGCAACAGCAATCAGCCC.

To note about this clone: The CDR3 goes on 3 residues after the read ends, and that part is filled in from the germline J gene. The chain combines TRBV7-2 with TRBJ2-5, with a tentative D call TRBD1 (7 bases). V lost 7 bases to trimming and J lost 5 bases, with 14 bases between them. There are 13 residues in the CDR3. CDR1 and CDR2 (germline): SGHTA, FQGNSA. The CDR3 is CASTQTGRETQYF. The covered CDR3 bases are TGTGCCAGCACCCAGACAGGGAGGGAGACC.

As concerns this clone: The read is 3 residues too short to cover the CDR3 end, so that end is filled in from the germline J gene. This chain connects TRBV11-2 to TRBJ1-4; TRBD1 matches 10 bases. This CDR3 has 15 amino acids. CDR1 SGHAT and CDR2 FQNNGV come from the germline V gene. CDR3 bases read: TGTGCCAGCAGCTTAGTAGGGACAGGGGATTCACCA. This codes for CASSLVGTGDSP. The full CDR3 reads CASSLVGTGDSPLFF.

CDR3 region: CASSLGLARTDTQYF. CDR3 DNA, as far as it was read: TGTGCCAGCAGCCTCGGACTAGCGAGGACAGATACG. The chain links TRBV7-2 to TRBJ2-3; 9 bases are a match to TRBD2. The read ends 3 residues shy of where the CDR3 ends; the end is completed using the germline J gene. This CDR3 contains 15 residues. CDR1 is SGHTA, CDR2 FQGNSA, per germline. V trimming: 5 bases; J trimming: 3 bases; junction bases outside the gene matches: 6.

CDR3 amino acids: CSAPTSGGDNEQFF. The CDR3 DNA, read in part, is TGCAGTGCTCCTACTAGCGGGGGAGACAATGAG. V is TRBV20-1 and J is TRBJ2-1, with TRBD2 matching 11 bases. The sequence runs out 3 residues before the end of the CDR3; the remainder is reconstructed from the germline J gene. The junction had 5 bases not matched to a gene; V was cut back by 5 bases and J by 5 bases. The CDR3 length is 14 residues. Germline V CDR1 and CDR2: DFQATT, SNEGSKA (reference sequence).